The T cell receptor (beta chain) described here comes from a study of blood T cell repertoires in COVID-19. The CDR3 sequence is 15 residues long. Per germline, CDR1 MDHEN and CDR2 SYDVKM. With 3 bases removed from V and 10 bases from J, the gap between germline ends came to 21 bases. Per the authors' pipeline: Amplification with reference gene primers provided the estimates of nucleated cell counts. Only in-frame clones appear in the TCRdb table, and some are missing; sequencing was by immunoSEQ multiplex PCR. The DNA gave D and trimming, while V, J and clone size come from that table. The data show fewer than 120,000 clones, approximately 67% seen once.

This clonotype was sampled from a woman aged 60-70 years with acute or convalescent COVID-19. Sequencing used peripheral blood. This chain links TRBV28 with TRBJ1-2, with D maybe TRBD1 (5 bases). DNA of the CDR3: TGTGCCAGCAGTTTTTTACGATGGGGCCCCACCGTCTACACCTTC. As protein: CASSFLRWGPTVYTF.